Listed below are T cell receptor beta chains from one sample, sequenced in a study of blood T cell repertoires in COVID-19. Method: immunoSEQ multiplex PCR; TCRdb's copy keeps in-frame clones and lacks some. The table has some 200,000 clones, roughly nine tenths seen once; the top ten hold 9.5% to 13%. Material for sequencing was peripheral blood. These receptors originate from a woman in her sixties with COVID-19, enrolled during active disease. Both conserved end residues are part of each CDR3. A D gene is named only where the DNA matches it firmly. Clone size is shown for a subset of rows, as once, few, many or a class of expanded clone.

TGTGCCAGCAGTTTGACAGGGGGCGGTAACGAGCAGTACTTC	CASSLTGGGNEQYF	TRBJ2-7	TRBV28	NA	TRBD1
TGTGCCAGCAGCTTAGAGGGAGGTGGCCTAGAGCAGTACTTC	CASSLEGGGLEQYF	TRBJ2-7	TRBV7-2	NA	NA
TGTGCCAGTAGTATACAAGGGGTCCAAGCTAACTATGGCTACACCTTC	CASSIQGVQANYGYTF	TRBJ1-2	TRBV19	NA	NA
TGTGCCACCAGCAGAGGAGAGGGCAGGAGTCGCAATCAGCCCCAGCATTTT	CATSRGEGRSRNQPQHF	TRBJ1-5	TRBV15	once	NA
TGCAGTGCTAGTGAAACGGTAAACTATGGCTACACCTTC	CSASETVNYGYTF	TRBJ1-2	TRBV20-1	NA	NA
TGTGCCAGCAGCTTGGGTAGCGGGAGCGGAAATGAGCAGTTCTTC	CASSLGSGSGNEQFF	TRBJ2-1	TRBV7-2	NA	TRBD2
TGTGCCAGCAGCCAGTTGGCACAGGGGACCGGGGAGCTGTTTTTT	CASSQLAQGTGELFF	TRBJ2-2	TRBV4-2	NA	TRBD1
TGCGCCAGCAGCTTGGGGGGACAGGCTTACAATGAGCAGTTCTTC	CASSLGGQAYNEQFF	TRBJ2-1	TRBV5-1	NA	TRBD1
TGCGCCAGCAGCCCGAAAAGGGGGTTCTCCAATGAGCAGTTCTTC	CASSPKRGFSNEQFF	TRBJ2-1	TRBV4-3	NA	NA
TGTGCCAGCAGCGTAGCATCAGGGGTAGAAGGCTACACCTTC	CASSVASGVEGYTF	TRBJ1-2	TRBV9	NA	NA
TGTGCCACCGGGACATACAATGAGCAGTTCTTC	CATGTYNEQFF	TRBJ2-1	TRBV24-1	NA	NA
TGTGCCAGCAGCGTACGGTACGGAGGGAGCTATGGCTACACCTTC	CASSVRYGGSYGYTF	TRBJ1-2	TRBV9	NA	NA
TGTGCCAGCAGTTCTCAAGCGGGAGGTTACGAGCAGTACTTC	CASSSQAGGYEQYF	TRBJ2-7	TRBV7-2	NA	TRBD2
TGCAGCGGAGGGACAGATTACAATGAGCAGTTCTTC	CSGGTDYNEQFF	TRBJ2-1	TRBV29-1	NA	TRBD1
TGTGCCAGCAGTTATGGAGGGCCAGCTAACTATGGCTACACCTTC	CASSYGGPANYGYTF	TRBJ1-2	TRBV6-5	NA	NA
TGTGCCAGCAGCCCTCGTGGCAGGGCAGATACGCAGTATTTT	CASSPRGRADTQYF	TRBJ2-3	TRBV9	NA	NA
TGTGCCAGCTCACCCGGGGGGGACTCACCCCTCCACTTT	CASSPGGDSPLHF	TRBJ1-6	TRBV18	NA	NA